These 16 T cell receptor beta chains were all obtained from the same sample, sequenced in a study of response to subunit inactivated influenza vaccine. Each CDR3 protein gets one entry after TCRdb re-called the RT-PCR reads with MiXCR. The sample lists a few hundred thousand distinct CDR3 sequences, around 15% seen once, with around 10% in the top ten. The source material was PBMCs from blood, sampled 11 to 12 days after vaccination. These receptors originate from a middle-aged man who received an inactivated influenza vaccine.

The rearrangement joins TRBV4-2 to TRBJ2-7, with a weak D call TRBD1 (5 bases). The CDR3 extends over 16 amino acids. The germline CDR1 and CDR2 sequences are LGHNA and YNFKEQ. Trimming removed 1 base at V and 7 bases at J, with 20 bases between. The CDR3 here is CASSQALQGLGTEQYF. The CDR3 bases are TGTGCCAGCAGCCAAGCCCTCCAGGGTTTGGGAACTGAGCAGTACTTC.

Only a few counts were recorded for this clonotype. The chain recombines TRBV18 with TRBJ1-5; D may be TRBD1 (5 bases). Deletions cut 0 bases from V and 2 bases from J, with 17 bases between. The CDR3 covers 18 residues. The V gene's germline CDR1 is KGHSH and CDR2 LQKENI. The CDR3 is CASSPPGQGGVGNQPQHF. In DNA form, the CDR3 reads TGTGCCAGCTCACCACCCGGGCAGGGCGGGGTAGGCAATCAGCCCCAGCATTTT.

This clonotype was seen repeatedly, ten times or more. V gene TRBV6-5 combines with J gene TRBJ1-2, with D perhaps TRBD1 (5 bases). From germline, CDR1 is MNHEY and CDR2 SVGAGI. Deletions cut 3 bases from V and 5 bases from J, with 13 bases between. This CDR3 comprises 14 residues. The CDR3 spells CASSYQGRGYGYTF. DNA of the CDR3: TGTGCCAGCAGTTATCAGGGACGGGGATATGGCTACACCTTC.

The chain uses TRBV5-1 and TRBJ2-2, with D possibly TRBD2 on 5 matching bases. The CDR3 has 13 amino acids. V gave up 4 bases and J gave up 6 bases, with 10 bases separating them. CDR1 and CDR2 from the germline V gene are SGHRS and YFSETQ. The CDR3 coding sequence is TGCGCCAGCAGCGCTAGGGAGTCCGGGGAGCTGTTTTTT. Translating gives CASSARESGELFF.

This clonotype has a count of ten or more. V is TRBV28 and J is TRBJ2-1, with D possibly being TRBD1 (6 bases). The V end was cut by 4 bases, the J end by 5 bases, with 9 bases between. CDR1 MDHEN and CDR2 SYDVKM come from the germline V gene. CDR3 length equals 13 residues. CDR3 sequence (DNA): TGTGCCAGCAGTTGGGACACTGACAATGAGCAGTTCTTC. It encodes CASSWDTDNEQFF. Combining the CDR3 with reference TRBV28 and TRBJ2-1 gives the whole variable domain DVKVTQSSRYLVKRTGEKVFLECVQDMDHENMFWYRQDPGLGLRLIYFSYDVKMKEKGDIPEGYSVSREKKERFSLILESASTNQTSMYLCASSWDTDNEQFFGPGTRLTVL.

The chain recombines TRBV6-2 or TRBV6-3 with TRBJ2-7, with a possible D match to TRBD2 (5 bases). V lost 2 bases to trimming and J lost 2 bases, with 19 bases between them. CDR1 MNHEY and CDR2 SVGEGT come from the germline V gene. The CDR3 covers 17 residues. The CDR3 DNA is TGTGCCAGCAGTTACCCCGATGGACTGTCTTCGCCCTACGAGCAGTACTTC. Translated: CASSYPDGLSSPYEQYF.

The V call is TRBV7-6, the J call TRBJ2-1, with D possibly being TRBD2 (6 bases). V dropped 5 bases and J dropped 5 bases, with 10 bases sitting between them. Germline V CDR1 and CDR2: SGHVS, FNYEAQ. CDR3 length equals 13 residues. The CDR3 region has the DNA TGTGCCAGCAGCATGACTAGAAACAATGAGCAGTTCTTC. This gives the protein CASSMTRNNEQFF.

This clonotype has more than one count but fewer than ten. J is TRBJ2-5 and V is TRBV6-1; 8 positions match TRBD1. V dropped 4 bases and J dropped 5; count of bases not matched to a gene: 6. CDR1 and CDR2 (germline): MNHNS, SASEGT. This CDR3 spans 14 amino acids. This CDR3 is CASSVTGGFETQYF. In DNA form, the CDR3 reads TGTGCCAGCAGTGTAACAGGGGGTTTTGAGACCCAGTACTTC.

V gene TRBV5-6 combines with J gene TRBJ2-7, with D tentatively TRBD2 (5 bases). V lost 4 bases, J lost 7 bases, and 15 bases lay in between. Germline V CDR1 and CDR2: SGHDT, YYEEEE. The CDR3 loop spans 13 amino acids. The CDR3 region has the DNA TGTGCCAGCAGCCGGGGAACGGCCTTGGAGCAGTACTTC. Protein: CASSRGTALEQYF.

Written as DNA, the CDR3 is TGCGCCAGCAGTCAGGAACAGGGGGCTCTTTATCAGCCCCAGCATTTT. Protein product: CASSQEQGALYQPQHF. The chain recombines TRBV23-1 with TRBJ1-5, with 9 bases fitting TRBD1. TRBV23-1 is an ORF, with its function uncertain. V lost 3 bases, J lost 5 bases, and 8 bases stayed unmatched. CDR3 length: 16 residues.

This clonotype has more than one count but fewer than ten. The gene calls are TRBV12-3 or TRBV12-4 and TRBJ2-7; D gene unclear. The CDR3 has 12 amino acids. V was shortened by 6 bases and J by 5 bases, with 11 bases between the two germline ends. The chain's CDR3 is CASSPWLNEQYF. CDR3 coding DNA: TGTGCCAGCAGCCCTTGGTTGAACGAGCAGTACTTC.

The chain is built from TRBV9 and TRBJ2-7, with 7 bases matching TRBD2. After removal of 4 bases from V and 4 bases from J, the junction contained 11 bases not matched to a gene. The germline CDR1 and CDR2 sequences are SGDLS and YYNGEE. This CDR3 has 15 amino acids. CDR3 coding DNA: TGTGCCAGCAGCCCGGGTGGGGGGGATTGGTACGAGCAGTACTTC. The encoded protein is CASSPGGGDWYEQYF.

For the CDR3, the DNA is TGTGCCAGCAGCCCGGTTTGGGGTGTAACTACTGAAGCTTTCTTT. Translating it yields CASSPVWGVTTEAFF. The V gene is TRBV12-3 or TRBV12-4, the J gene TRBJ1-1; D ambiguous. This CDR3 is built from 15 residues. V was pared by 6 bases and J by 5 bases, with 19 bases between.

The chain joins TRBV5-8 to TRBJ2-2, with D unresolved. Trimming took 2 bases from V and 6 from J, leaving 8 bases between them. This CDR3 spans 13 amino acids. In germline, CDR1 is SGHTS, CDR2 YDEGEE. Written as DNA, the CDR3 is TGTGCCAGCAGCTTAATTGTCGCCGGGGAGCTGTTTTTT. Encoded protein: CASSLIVAGELFF.

The J gene is TRBJ2-2, the V gene TRBV10-3; possibly TRBD1 for D (6 bases). With 4 bases removed from V and 5 bases from J, the gap between germline ends came to 8 bases. This CDR3 is built from 13 residues. Germline V CDR1 and CDR2: ENHRY, SYGVKD. The CDR3 DNA follows: TGTGCCATCAGTGTTCAGGGGACCGGGGAGCTGTTTTTT. Its protein is CAISVQGTGELFF.

This clonotype came up a few times. This chain joins TRBV24-1 and TRBJ2-1; D unresolved. The CDR3 runs 13 residues. The V and J ends lost 1 base and 5 bases respectively, with 5 bases between them. The germline V gene encodes CDR1 KGHDR and CDR2 SFDVKD. CDR3 DNA: TGTGCCACCAGTGATTTTGGCCACAATGAGCAGTTCTTC. Translation gives CATSDFGHNEQFF.